Listed below are T cell receptor beta chains from one sample, sequenced in a study of cytomegalovirus exposure and HLA in healthy donors. Some clones are missing from TCRdb's copy, which holds only in-frame ones; the method was immunoSEQ multiplex PCR. The table includes 150,000 to 200,000 clones, around three quarters detected once. Input material: PBMCs. The receptors here all came from a man between 25 and 39 years old in good health and CMV-seronegative. Each CDR3 is given with its conserved first and last residue. The D gene is left open where the match is weak. The size entry is marked missing in some rows and otherwise reads once, few, many or a size class.

d_call: NA
clone_size: NA
cdr3_length: 15
j_call: TRBJ1-1
v_call: TRBV5-6
cdr3_aa: CASSLGSGSDTEAFF
cdr3_nt: TGTGCCAGCAGCTTGGGGTCGGGGTCGGACACTGAAGCTTTCTTT

d_call: NA
clone_size: few
cdr3_length: 14
j_call: TRBJ1-2
v_call: TRBV19
cdr3_aa: CASSKDPQGGGYTF
cdr3_nt: TGTGCCAGTAGTAAAGACCCGCAGGGCGGTGGCTACACCTTC

d_call: TRBD2
clone_size: NA
cdr3_length: 17
j_call: TRBJ2-7
v_call: TRBV28
cdr3_aa: CASRFIQGGSRSNEQYF
cdr3_nt: TGTGCCAGCAGGTTTATTCAGGGCGGGAGTCGTTCTAACGAGCAGTACTTC

d_call: TRBD1
clone_size: NA
cdr3_length: 15
j_call: TRBJ2-1
v_call: TRBV7-6
cdr3_aa: CASSFIRDRTNEQFF
cdr3_nt: TGTGCCAGCAGCTTCATCCGGGACAGGACCAATGAGCAGTTCTTC

d_call: NA
clone_size: once
cdr3_length: 15
j_call: TRBJ2-1
v_call: TRBV5-1
cdr3_aa: CASSLAVHSYNEQFF
cdr3_nt: TGCGCCAGCAGCTTGGCGGTCCACTCCTACAATGAGCAGTTCTTC

d_call: TRBD2
clone_size: NA
cdr3_length: 15
j_call: TRBJ2-7
v_call: TRBV5-4
cdr3_aa: CASSSMTSGSYEQYF
cdr3_nt: TGTGCCAGCAGCTCCATGACTAGCGGGAGTTACGAGCAGTACTTC

d_call: NA
clone_size: once
cdr3_length: 16
j_call: TRBJ1-4
v_call: TRBV6-1
cdr3_aa: CASSENRDSSYEKLFF
cdr3_nt: TGTGCCAGCAGTGAAAATAGAGACAGTTCGTATGAAAAACTGTTTTTT

d_call: NA
clone_size: NA
cdr3_length: 15
j_call: TRBJ2-7
v_call: TRBV6-5
cdr3_aa: CASSYSAGPPYEQYF
cdr3_nt: TGTGCCAGCAGTTACTCGGCGGGACCCCCCTACGAGCAGTACTTC

d_call: NA
clone_size: NA
cdr3_length: 11
j_call: TRBJ2-7
v_call: TRBV27
cdr3_aa: CASRGGAEQYF
cdr3_nt: TGTGCCAGCAGAGGGGGAGCAGAGCAGTACTTC

d_call: TRBD2
clone_size: NA
cdr3_length: 14
j_call: TRBJ2-7
v_call: TRBV19
cdr3_aa: CASSATSAGYEQYF
cdr3_nt: TGTGCCAGTAGCGCAACTAGCGCCGGTTACGAGCAGTACTTC

d_call: NA
clone_size: NA
cdr3_length: 13
j_call: TRBJ1-4
v_call: TRBV29-1
cdr3_aa: CSVDGQGSEKLFF
cdr3_nt: TGCAGCGTTGACGGTCAGGGGAGTGAAAAACTGTTTTTT

d_call: NA
clone_size: NA
cdr3_length: 12
j_call: TRBJ2-5
v_call: TRBV15
cdr3_aa: CATSSGGETQYF
cdr3_nt: TGTGCCACCAGCAGTGGGGGGGAGACCCAGTACTTC